This TCR beta chain came from a study of cytomegalovirus exposure and HLA in healthy donors. With 60 Vbeta and 13 Jbeta primers, the PCR was carried out. Measured with immunoSEQ multiplex PCR; TCRdb has only the in-frame clones, and not every one. The listing records roughly 200,000 clones. The V gene's germline CDR1 is GTSNPN and CDR2 SVGIG (reference sequence). Trimming shortened V by 1 base and J by 3 bases, and 21 bases separated the two germline ends. This CDR3 region has 17 residues. This TCR came from a man aged 30-40 years in good health and CMV-seronegative. The sequencing input was PBMCs. The chain carries TRBV30 and TRBJ1-1; D might be TRBD1 (5 bases). The CDR3 loop is CAWSAAHLGGVDTEAFF. CDR3 sequence (DNA): TGTGCCTGGAGTGCCGCTCATCTCGGAGGGGTTGACACTGAAGCTTTCTTT.